This T cell receptor beta chain was identified during a study of blood T cell repertoires in COVID-19. Study-level background: The United States, Italy and Spain were the sources of the acute and convalescent COVID-19 samples.

CDR3 length equals 13 residues. The ends were cut back, 1 base at V and 4 bases at J, with 7 bases in the middle. The method was immunoSEQ multiplex PCR; TCRdb's version includes in-frame clones alone and lacks a portion of them. The sample carries 380,000 or so clones, around 87% recorded once. The TCR sequence derives from a man aged 25-40 years who had recovered from COVID-19. Sequencing used PBMCs or T cells enriched from blood (not recorded which). The chain combines TRBV12-3 or TRBV12-4 with TRBJ1-2, with a weak D call TRBD1 (6 bases). Written as DNA, the CDR3 is TGTGCCAGCAGTTTAGGGGACATCTATGGCTACACCTTC. It is translated as CASSLGDIYGYTF.